Included here is one T cell receptor beta chain sequence, with context. This record belongs to a study of T cell responses to AZD1222 COVID-19 vaccine. TCRdb's table, derived via immunoSEQ multiplex PCR, lists solely in-frame clones and lacks some. The sample comprises about 59,000 clones, 85% to 90% of which are singletons, and 5% to 6.5% rests with the top ten. This CDR3 is 14 amino acids long. In germline, CDR1 is MDHEN, CDR2 SYDVKM. Between the trimmed V and J ends, which lost 8 bases and 5 bases, there was a span of 16 bases. This sample comprised peripheral blood, obtained 28 days after the second AZD1222 dose. V usage is TRBV28 and J usage is TRBJ2-1; D is unresolved. The TCR originated in an adult who received the AZD1222 COVID-19 vaccine. The CDR3 bases are TGTGCCAGCGCCCCCGGACGGGCGGACAATGAGCAGTTCTTC. It yields the protein CASAPGRADNEQFF.